This T cell receptor beta chain was captured by sequencing in a study of Ad26.COV2.S vaccination and SARS-CoV-2 variants. Study at large: Enrolled in COV1001, the donor was in the Ad26.COV2.S trial arm, which received the vaccine. Donor got 5x10^10 or 1x10^11 viral particles of Ad26.COV2.S.

V gave up 5 bases and J gave up 7 bases; unmatched junction bases: 8. CDR3 length equals 15 residues. From germline, CDR1 is SEHNR and CDR2 FQNEAQ (reference sequence). Data came from immunoSEQ multiplex PCR; TCRdb stores just in-frame clones and leaves some out. The sample contains 300,000 to 350,000 clones, approximately 90% of which appear only once. The treatment: some 19 received Ad26.COV2.S at low or high dose, single or two shots; 5 received placebo; per-sample allocation not given. Samples were taken on day 63 after the first vaccine or placebo injection. An adult aged 18-55 years in Boston served as the donor.

The V and J genes are TRBV7-9 and TRBJ1-4, with TRBD1 matching 9 bases. Sequenced material: peripheral blood, taken in a trial of Ad26.COV2.S vaccine versus placebo. This receptor was identified in a person between 18 and 65 years old who received the Ad26.COV2.S COVID-19 vaccine or a placebo. The CDR3 is CASSLWTGDLEKLFF. The CDR3 DNA is TGTGCCAGCAGCCTCTGGACAGGGGATCTTGAAAAACTGTTTTTT.